These 16 T cell receptor beta chains came from one sample sequenced in a study of shared clonotypes between healthy human individuals. The protocol was immunoSEQ multiplex PCR, while the TCRdb copy is restricted to in-frame clones and leaves out a portion. This sample has 2 million to 2.5 million clones, with roughly 95% found just once. The sequencing sample was made of naive CD4+ T cells sorted from blood. Subset specified: CD45RA+ positively selected. The receptors stem from a man aged 18 to 29 in good health.

V gene TRBV4-1 combines with J gene TRBJ1-5; TRBD1 might be the D (5 bases). This CDR3 comprises 16 residues. Germline-derived CDR1 and CDR2 are MGHRA and YSYEKL. V dropped 6 bases and J dropped 2 bases, with 17 bases sitting between them. CDR3 DNA: TGCGCCAGCAGTCTGGGGGGTTTTACGGGCAATCAGCCCCAGCATTTT. Residues: CASSLGGFTGNQPQHF.

The chain recombines TRBV6-5 with TRBJ1-6; D is possibly TRBD1 (5 bases). The ends were cut back, 0 bases at V and 12 bases at J, with 6 bases in the middle. CDR1 and CDR2 (germline): MNHEY, SVGAGI. The CDR3 is 12 residues long. The chain's CDR3 is CASSYSGGPLHF. As DNA, the CDR3 is TGTGCCAGCAGTTACTCGGGGGGACCCCTCCACTTT.

About this clone itself: Other DNA sequences in this sample translate to the same CDR3. This chain uses TRBV18 with TRBJ2-7, with D maybe TRBD2 (5 bases). V was pared by 3 bases and J by 3 bases, with 9 bases between. This CDR3 comprises 13 residues. Germline V CDR1 and CDR2: KGHSH, LQKENI. The CDR3, as DNA: TGTGCCAGCTCACCGAACGGGGACTACGAGCAGTACTTC. It translates to CASSPNGDYEQYF.

V and J are TRBV5-1 and TRBJ1-5; TRBD1 matches 7 bases. This CDR3 contains 15 residues. CDR1 SGHRS and CDR2 YFSETQ come from the germline V gene. The ends lost 0 bases at V and 6 bases at J; junction bases unmatched: 6. The CDR3 DNA is TGCGCCAGCAGCTTGGATGTCAGGGGGGCTCAGCCCCAGCATTTT. It codes for CASSLDVRGAQPQHF.

CDR3: CASSVQDGNTEAFF. The CDR3 nucleotides read TGTGCCAGCAGTGTACAGGATGGGAACACTGAAGCTTTCTTT. The chain couples TRBV6-1 to TRBJ1-1, with D possibly being TRBD1 (5 bases). Germline V lookup: CDR1 MNHNS, CDR2 SASEGT. Trimming stripped 4 bases from V and 1 base from J, with 10 bases between. The CDR3 runs 14 residues.

CDR3 residues: CASSKDGRYEQYF. CDR3 DNA: TGTGCCAGCAGCAAAGATGGTCGCTACGAGCAGTACTTC. V and J are TRBV21-1 and TRBJ2-7. TRBV21-1 is flagged as a pseudogene. The CDR3 sequence is 13 residues long.

V is TRBV9 and J is TRBJ2-7; D ambiguous. CDR1 SGDLS and CDR2 YYNGEE come from the germline V gene. Trimming left V 2 bases short and J 7 bases short, with 10 bases between. The CDR3 has 12 amino acids. CDR3 nucleotides: TGTGCCAGCAGCGTGTTAGGTGGGGAGCAGTACTTC. Amino acid sequence: CASSVLGGEQYF.

V gene TRBV18 combines with J gene TRBJ2-2, with TRBD1 identical over 9 bases. From germline, CDR1 is KGHSH and CDR2 LQKENI. With V trimmed by 3 bases and J by 6 bases, 8 bases remained unmatched. This CDR3 is 16 amino acids long. CDR3 in amino acids: CASSPTGGATAGELFF. CDR3 sequence (DNA): TGTGCCAGCTCACCTACAGGGGGCGCAACTGCCGGGGAGCTGTTTTTT.

This rearrangement joins TRBV20-1 to TRBJ2-7; D unresolved. Trimming took 8 bases from V and 0 from J, leaving 8 bases between them. This CDR3 spans 11 amino acids. CDR1 DFQATT and CDR2 SNEGSKA come from the germline V gene (reference sequence). CDR3 loop: CSLLSSYEQYF. The CDR3 DNA reads TGCAGTCTATTGAGCTCCTACGAGCAGTACTTC.

For this clone: The junction departs from germline at one end; a sequencing error may be responsible. This rearrangement joins TRBV6-1 to TRBJ2-2; D may be TRBD1 or TRBD2 (6 bases each). CDR3 length: 16 residues. Germline-derived CDR1 and CDR2 are MNHNS and SASEGT. The DNA for the CDR3 is TGTGCCAGCGGTGATCTGGGGGGCGCGAACACCGGGGAGCTGTTTTTT. This encodes CASGDLGGANTGELFF.

V and J are TRBV10-1 and TRBJ2-7, with TRBD1 identical over 8 bases. Germline CDR1 WNHNN, CDR2 SYGVQD (reference sequence). The CDR3 runs 14 residues. V shed 6 bases and J 2 bases; nucleotides not matched to a gene: 6. The CDR3 DNA reads as TGCGCCAGCAGCCGGGACAGGACAACCTACGAGCAGTACTTC. As protein: CASSRDRTTYEQYF.

This chain links TRBV19 with TRBJ2-6, with D perhaps matching TRBD1 (5 bases). The CDR3 spans 19 residues. CDR1 LNHDA and CDR2 SQIVND come from the germline V gene (reference sequence). Trimming removed 7 bases at V and 2 bases at J, with 24 bases between. CDR3 loop: CASTEMGQNFFPGANVLTF. In nucleotides, the CDR3 is TGTGCCAGTACCGAAATGGGGCAGAACTTTTTCCCTGGGGCCAACGTCCTGACTTTC.

The genes are TRBV2 and TRBJ2-7, with 14 bases that match TRBD2. J was trimmed by 7 bases and V by 5 bases; bases with no gene match: 7. This CDR3 is 15 amino acids long. The germline V gene has CDR1 SNHLY and CDR2 FYNNEI. The CDR3 DNA sequence: TGTGCCAGCAGTACGGGACTAGCGGGAGCGGGAGAGCAGTACTTC. As protein: CASSTGLAGAGEQYF.

V is TRBV30 and J is TRBJ2-7, with D perhaps assigned TRBD1 or TRBD2 (5 bases each). The V end lost 1 base, the J end lost 6 bases, and 13 bases lay between the germline ends. The CDR3 has 13 residues. From germline, CDR1 is GTSNPN and CDR2 SVGIG (reference sequence). The CDR3 spells CAWSARDAGEQYF. As DNA, the CDR3 is TGTGCCTGGAGTGCCAGGGACGCTGGCGAGCAGTACTTC.

The V and J genes are TRBV6-5 and TRBJ2-5; weak D call: TRBD1 (7 bases). The CDR3 consists of 14 residues. Trimming removed 6 bases from V and 3 bases from J, with 14 bases in between. In germline, CDR1 is MNHEY, CDR2 SVGAGI. CDR3 residues: CASRPGGPEETQYF. CDR3 sequence (DNA): TGTGCCAGCAGGCCAGGGGGGCCCGAAGAGACCCAGTACTTC.

The rearrangement joins TRBV29-1 to TRBJ1-5; TRBD1 might be the D (5 bases). Trimming pared 3 bases from V and 6 bases from J, leaving 12 bases between. Per the germline V gene, CDR1 is SQVTM and CDR2 is ANQGSEA. The CDR3 is 13 amino acids. The CDR3 nucleotides read TGCAGCGTTGATGCAGGGACGGGTCAGCCCCAGCATTTT. It specifies CSVDAGTGQPQHF.